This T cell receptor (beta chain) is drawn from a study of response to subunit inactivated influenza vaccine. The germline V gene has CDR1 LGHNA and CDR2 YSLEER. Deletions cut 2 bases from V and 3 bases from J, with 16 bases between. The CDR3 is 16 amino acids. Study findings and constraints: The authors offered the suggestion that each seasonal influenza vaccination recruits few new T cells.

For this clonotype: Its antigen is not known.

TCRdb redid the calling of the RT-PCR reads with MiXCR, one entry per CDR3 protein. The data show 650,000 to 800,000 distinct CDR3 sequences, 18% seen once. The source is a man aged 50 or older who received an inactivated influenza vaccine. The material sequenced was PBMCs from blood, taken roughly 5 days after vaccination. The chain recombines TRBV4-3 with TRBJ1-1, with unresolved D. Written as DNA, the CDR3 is TGCGCCAGCAGCCAAAGAGCGGGGTTGGAACACACTGAAGCTTTCTTT. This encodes CASSQRAGLEHTEAFF.